A selection of T cell receptor beta chains follows, all from one sample in a study of graft-versus-host responses after intestinal transplantation. Assay: immunoSEQ multiplex PCR; the TCRdb copy retains only in-frame clones and omits some. The sample carries around 50,000 clones, around 90% recorded once. The starting material was PBMCs, obtained 26 days after transplant. The receptors derive from a human patient who received an intestinal transplant, so some T cells may come from the graft donor. The CDR3 runs from the conserved cysteine through the conserved F or W. The D gene is left open where the match is weak. Clone size is not always given. Where it is, it says once, few, many or a class for expanded clones.

j_call	clone_size	d_call	v_call	cdr3_nt	cdr3_aa
TRBJ2-1	few	TRBD1	TRBV13	TGTGCCAGCAGCCTTAGACAGGGAACCTACAATGAGCAGTTCTTC	CASSLRQGTYNEQFF
TRBJ2-5	-	TRBD1	TRBV18	TGTGCCAGCTCAGTTATACAGGGGTCAGAGACCCAGTACTTC	CASSVIQGSETQYF
TRBJ2-7	-	TRBD2	TRBV6-1	TGTGCCAGCAGTGTACTAGCGGGGGAGTCCTACGAGCAGTACTTC	CASSVLAGESYEQYF
TRBJ1-1	once	-	TRBV20-1	TGCAGTGCTAGATCCGGGACAGAAGCTTTCTTT	CSARSGTEAFF
TRBJ2-5	-	TRBD1	TRBV4-2	TGTGCCAGCAGCCAAGTGAGGGGGCGGCTGGCCCAGTACTTC	CASSQVRGRLAQYF
TRBJ2-1	-	TRBD2	TRBV18	TGTGCCAGCTCACCGCCCGGGGGGAATGAGCAGTTCTTC	CASSPPGGNEQFF
TRBJ1-5	-	-	TRBV6-6	TGTGCCAGCAGTTACACATCAGGGGATGGACAGCCCCAGCATTTT	CASSYTSGDGQPQHF
TRBJ1-5	-	-	TRBV27	TGTGCCAGCAGTTTAAGCGGGGGGAATCAGCCCCAGCATTTT	CASSLSGGNQPQHF
TRBJ2-3	-	-	TRBV6-4	TGTGCCAGCAGTGACGGTGGGGCAGCAGATACGCAGTATTTT	CASSDGGAADTQYF
TRBJ1-2	-	-	TRBV27	TGTGCCAGCAGAATCTCTCACAGGGCCCCGAACTATGGCTACACCTTC	CASRISHRAPNYGYTF
TRBJ1-1	-	-	TRBV7-2	TGTGCCAGCAGCTTAGTCGGCGGCGATCTACTTAAAGAAGCTTTCTTT	CASSLVGGDLLKEAFF
TRBJ1-5	-	TRBD1	TRBV7-2	TGTGCCAGCAGCTTCTGGACAGGGAGCGGGAATCAGCCCCAGCATTTT	CASSFWTGSGNQPQHF
TRBJ2-7	-	-	TRBV10-3	TGTGCCATCAGTGTTGGGGGGGGCCCTACTGGGTCCTACGAGCAGTACTTC	CAISVGGGPTGSYEQYF
TRBJ2-5	-	TRBD2	TRBV7-2	TGTGCCAGCAGCTTAGCGACACAAGCGGGGGGACTCCAAGAGACCCAGTACTTC	CASSLATQAGGLQETQYF
TRBJ2-2	-	-	TRBV11-2	TGTGCCAGCAGCTTAGGGCGGGCGGGGAACACCGGGGAGCTGTTTTTT	CASSLGRAGNTGELFF
TRBJ1-2	few	-	TRBV7-9	TGTGCCAGCAGCCCCGGAGGGGGGGGCGCTTGGTATGGCTACACCTTC	CASSPGGGGAWYGYTF
TRBJ1-2	-	TRBD1	TRBV9	TGTGCCAGCAGCGCAACTAACAGGGGAGGCTACACCTTC	CASSATNRGGYTF
TRBJ1-2	-	-	TRBV28	TGTGCCAGCAGCTATCCTCCTAACTATGGCTACACCTTC	CASSYPPNYGYTF
TRBJ2-3	-	-	TRBV10-3	TGTGCCATCAGCCAAGGACGGGAAAAGACCACAGATACGCAGTATTTT	CAISQGREKTTDTQYF
TRBJ2-1	-	-	TRBV28	TGTGCCAGCACCCCCACGCTGAAAGACAGGCCCGACAATGAGCAGTTCTTC	CASTPTLKDRPDNEQFF
TRBJ1-5	-	TRBD1	TRBV28	TGTGCCAGCATCCGACAGGGGGCGATCAGCCCCCAGCATTTT	CASIRQGAISPQHF
TRBJ1-2	-	TRBD1	TRBV2	TGTGCCAGCAGTGAACGGACAGGGCGAGGTGGCTACACCTTC	CASSERTGRGGYTF
TRBJ2-2	few	-	TRBV5-1	TGCGCCAGCAGCTTGGCCGGCGGGGAGCTGTTTTTT	CASSLAGGELFF
TRBJ1-1	-	-	TRBV19	TGTGCCAGTAGTCCTAACTCGTACGTAGAGACTGAAGCTTTCTTT	CASSPNSYVETEAFF
TRBJ1-2	few	-	TRBV7-2	TGTGCCAGCAGCTCCCCGGGGGAGGACGGCTACACCTTC	CASSSPGEDGYTF
TRBJ1-4	-	-	TRBV6-5	TGTGCCAGCAGTTATCCTCCCGGGACGCGGGGTGAAAAACTGTTTTTT	CASSYPPGTRGEKLFF
TRBJ2-7	-	-	TRBV7-8	TGTGCCAGCAGCTTAAGGGTCGGAGGGGTAGGCGAGCAGTACTTC	CASSLRVGGVGEQYF
TRBJ2-7	-	TRBD2	TRBV7-9	TGTGCCAGCAGCACACTGACTAGCGGGAGGCCCTACGAGCAGTACTTC	CASSTLTSGRPYEQYF
TRBJ2-2	-	-	TRBV4-3	TGCGCCAGCAGCCAAGTGCGGGGGCCCGGGGAGCTGTTTTTT	CASSQVRGPGELFF
TRBJ2-1	-	TRBD2	TRBV4-1	TGCGCCAGCAGCCAAGATTCGGGGACTAGCGTCTACAATGAGCAGTTCTTC	CASSQDSGTSVYNEQFF
TRBJ2-5	-	-	TRBV6-5	TGTGCCAGCAGCGTTCGGGATAGCCAAGAGACCCAGTACTTC	CASSVRDSQETQYF
TRBJ1-4	-	TRBD1	TRBV28	TGTGCCAGCAGAAACACAGGGGTCCCTAATGAAAAACTGTTTTTT	CASRNTGVPNEKLFF
TRBJ2-7	-	-	TRBV4-1	TGCGCCAGCAGCCAGGACCCCGGGGATAGCAACGAGCAGTACTTC	CASSQDPGDSNEQYF